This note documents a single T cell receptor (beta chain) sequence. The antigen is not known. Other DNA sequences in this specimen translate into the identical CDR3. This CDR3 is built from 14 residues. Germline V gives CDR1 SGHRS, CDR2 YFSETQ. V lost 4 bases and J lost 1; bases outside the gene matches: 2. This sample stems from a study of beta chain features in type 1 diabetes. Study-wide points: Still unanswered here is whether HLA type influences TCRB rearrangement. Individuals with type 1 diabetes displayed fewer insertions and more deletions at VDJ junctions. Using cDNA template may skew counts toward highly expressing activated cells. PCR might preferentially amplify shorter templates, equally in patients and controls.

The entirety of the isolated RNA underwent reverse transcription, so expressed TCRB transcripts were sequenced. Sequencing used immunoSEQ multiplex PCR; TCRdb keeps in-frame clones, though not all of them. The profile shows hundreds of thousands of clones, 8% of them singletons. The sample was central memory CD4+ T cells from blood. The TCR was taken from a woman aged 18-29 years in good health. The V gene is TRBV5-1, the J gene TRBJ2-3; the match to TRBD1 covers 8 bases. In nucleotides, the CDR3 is TGCGCCAGCAGCCCGGGACAGGGCACAGATACGCAGTATTTT. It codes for CASSPGQGTDTQYF.